This passage covers 20 T cell receptor beta chains from one sample sequenced in a study of control samples from healthy donors and cancer patients. Sequenced by immunoSEQ multiplex PCR; TCRdb stores in-frame clones only, minus some. This table holds tens of thousands of clones, approximately 89% found once. The sample was blood. These TCRs come from a man in his fifties or sixties in good health.

The chain employs TRBV12-3 or TRBV12-4 and TRBJ2-7; 9 nucleotides align to TRBD2. J lost 4 bases, V lost 6 bases, and 4 bases had no gene match. The CDR3 runs to 13 residues. In DNA form, the CDR3 reads TGTGCCAGCAGCCGCAGCGGGGGGTACGAGCAGTACTTC. Encoded protein: CASSRSGGYEQYF.

The gene calls are TRBV9 and TRBJ1-2, with D tentatively TRBD1 (6 bases). V lost 3 bases and J 3 bases, leaving 18 bases between the germline ends. CDR3 length: 16 residues. Germline V gives CDR1 SGDLS, CDR2 YYNGEE. The CDR3 nucleotides read TGTGCCAGCAGCGCTCACAACAGGGTTGAACACTATGGCTACACCTTC. It yields the protein CASSAHNRVEHYGYTF.

CDR3 in DNA: TGTGCCAGCAGCATACAGGGGGGAAGGACTGAAGCTTTCTTT. Amino acids: CASSIQGGRTEAFF. The chain has TRBV7-2 and TRBJ1-1; TRBD1 matches at 8 bases. With V trimmed by 5 bases and J by 5 bases, 7 bases remained unmatched. This CDR3 is 14 amino acids long. Germline CDR1 is SGHTA and CDR2 is FQGNSA.

The V call is TRBV11-1, the J call TRBJ2-1; no clear D. The germline V gene has CDR1 SGHAT and CDR2 FQDESV (reference sequence). V gave up 3 bases and J gave up 0 bases, with 9 bases separating them. This CDR3 region has 15 residues. The CDR3 sequence: CASSFRPDSYNEQFF. The CDR3, as DNA: TGTGCCAGCAGCTTCCGTCCGGACTCCTACAATGAGCAGTTCTTC.

The chain is built from TRBV5-1 and TRBJ1-1; 8 nucleotides agree with TRBD1. Germline loops: CDR1 SGHRS, CDR2 YFSETQ. V shed 5 bases, J shed 4 bases, and the junction held 7 bases outside the gene matches. This CDR3 contains 14 residues. The CDR3 loop reads CASRSDREGTEAFF. For the CDR3, the DNA is TGCGCCAGCAGATCGGACAGGGAGGGCACTGAAGCTTTCTTT.

Judged by abundance, this clone is medium-sized. This rearrangement joins TRBV19 to TRBJ1-1, with D tentatively TRBD1 (6 bases). Germline CDR1 and CDR2: LNHDA and SQIVND (reference sequence). CDR3 length: 13 residues. The V and J ends lost 3 bases and 8 bases respectively, with 13 bases between them. This CDR3 is CASSIAGGREAFF. As DNA, the CDR3 is TGTGCCAGTAGTATCGCGGGGGGGCGCGAAGCTTTCTTT.

This sequence joins TRBV5-6 and TRBJ1-1; D uncertain. Per germline, CDR1 SGHDT and CDR2 YYEEEE. The CDR3 runs 12 residues. Trimming cost V 0 bases and J 8 bases, with 8 bases left between them. CDR3 in amino acids: CASSLVIGEAFF. CDR3 nucleotide sequence: TGTGCCAGCAGCTTGGTAATAGGGGAAGCTTTCTTT.

This chain connects TRBV12-3 or TRBV12-4 to TRBJ1-3, with D unclear. There are 11 residues in the CDR3. Trimming left V 4 bases short and J 5 bases short, with 3 bases between. CDR3 region: CASSYRNTIYF. The CDR3 DNA reads TGTGCCAGCAGTTATAGAAACACCATATATTTT.

The chain links TRBV6-2 or TRBV6-3 to TRBJ1-2, with 7 bases that match TRBD1. CDR1 and CDR2 from the germline V gene are MNHEY and SVGEGT. There are 14 residues in the CDR3. J gave up 3 bases and V 4 bases, and 5 bases lay outside the gene matches. CDR3 in DNA: TGTGCCAGCAGTTCGTACGGGACAGACTATGGCTACACCTTC. Encoded protein: CASSSYGTDYGYTF.

V is TRBV5-6 and J is TRBJ1-3, with D hard to call. The CDR3 has 13 amino acids. The V end was cut by 2 bases, the J end by 2 bases, with 5 bases between. CDR1 is SGHDT and CDR2 is YYEEEE in the germline V gene. CDR3 DNA sequence: TGTGCCAGCAGCTTTTTGGCTGGAAACACCATATATTTT. Amino acid sequence: CASSFLAGNTIYF.

For the CDR3, the DNA is TGTGCCAGCAGTGAATGGAGGACAGGGGACACAGATACGCAGTATTTT. Protein product: CASSEWRTGDTDTQYF. The chain recombines TRBV2 with TRBJ2-3; TRBD1 agrees at 9 bases. Germline lookup yields CDR1 SNHLY and CDR2 FYNNEI. There are 16 residues in the CDR3. J lost 2 bases, V lost 2 bases, and 5 bases had no gene match.

V is TRBV12-3 or TRBV12-4 and J is TRBJ1-5; D not certain. The length of the CDR3 is 11 residues. The V end lost 5 bases, the J end lost 7 bases, and 6 bases lay between the germline ends. The CDR3 nucleotides are TGTGCCAGCAGTCAGACCCAGCCCCAGCATTTT. Residues: CASSQTQPQHF.

CDR3 sequence (DNA): TGTGCCAGCAGCTCGGGACAGGGGGTGGGCTACGAGCAGTACTTC. This translates into CASSSGQGVGYEQYF. V gene TRBV5-5 combines with J gene TRBJ2-7, with TRBD1 matching 11 bases. The ends lost 3 bases at V and 3 bases at J; junction bases unmatched: 5. This CDR3 is built from 15 residues. Per germline, CDR1 SGHKS and CDR2 YYEKEE (reference sequence).

The chain recombines TRBV9 with TRBJ2-5; 8 bases are shared with TRBD2. J gave up 5 bases and V 0 bases, and 6 bases lay outside the gene matches. The CDR3 totals 15 residues. From germline, CDR1 is SGDLS and CDR2 YYNGEE. As DNA, the CDR3 is TGTGCCAGCAGCGTAGGAAAGCGGGAGATGGAGACCCAGTACTTC. This translates into CASSVGKREMETQYF.

The chain is built from TRBV3-1 (or the pseudogene TRBV3-2) and TRBJ1-6; 11 positions agree with TRBD1. V gave up 1 base and J gave up 7 bases; unmatched junction bases: 9. Germline V gives CDR1 LGHDT, CDR2 YNNKEL (reference sequence). This CDR3 has 18 amino acids. CDR3 coding DNA: TGTGCCAGCAGCCAAGGGGACAGGGGGGAGGACCGGAATTCACCCCTCCACTTT. Protein sequence: CASSQGDRGEDRNSPLHF.

J is TRBJ2-5 and V is TRBV24-1, with 7 nucleotides matching TRBD1. Germline CDR1 is KGHDR and CDR2 is SFDVKD. Trimming took 2 bases from V and 1 from J; bases not matched to a gene: 0. The CDR3 totals 14 residues. The CDR3, as DNA: TGTGCCACCAGTGATTGGGACAGCCAAGAGACCCAGTACTTC. Residues: CATSDWDSQETQYF.

The rearrangement links TRBV2 to TRBJ2-3; D is ambiguous. V was cut by 8 bases and J by 4 bases, with 10 bases left in between. The germline CDR1 and CDR2 sequences are SNHLY and FYNNEI. CDR3 size: 12 residues. The CDR3 spells CASGEVADTQYF. DNA for the CDR3: TGTGCCAGCGGAGAAGTCGCAGATACGCAGTATTTT.

V usage is TRBV7-2 and J usage is TRBJ1-2; D may be TRBD1 (5 bases). The V end was cut by 1 base, the J end by 2 bases, with 11 bases between. Germline assignment: CDR1 SGHTA and CDR2 FQGNSA. The CDR3 is made up of 15 amino acids. CDR3 region: CASSLGGEGNYGYTF. The DNA of the CDR3 is TGTGCCAGCAGCTTAGGGGGGGAGGGCAACTATGGCTACACCTTC.

The V gene is TRBV19, the J gene TRBJ2-3; a possible D gene is TRBD2 (5 bases). Germline-derived CDR1 and CDR2 are LNHDA and SQIVND (reference sequence). The CDR3 runs to 15 residues. Trimming removed 8 bases from V and 0 bases from J, with 15 bases in between. The chain's CDR3 is CASCRSGTSTDTQYF. As DNA, the CDR3 is TGTGCCAGTTGTAGGAGCGGTACTAGCACAGATACGCAGTATTTT.

The chain has TRBV7-9 and TRBJ1-2; perhaps TRBD1 as D (6 bases). V lost 5 bases, J lost 2 bases, and 21 bases lay in between. Germline CDR1 is SEHNR and CDR2 is FQNEAQ (reference sequence). The CDR3 totals 17 residues. The DNA of the CDR3 is TGTGCCAGCAGCCGCCGGGGGGGCCTAGTCTTGAACTATGGCTACACCTTC. This codes for CASSRRGGLVLNYGYTF.